This T cell receptor beta chain originates from a study of blood T cell repertoires in COVID-19. Overall study: The origin of the acute and convalescent COVID-19 samples was the United States, Italy and Spain.

The V end was cut by 5 bases, the J end by 1 base, with 14 bases between. The V gene's germline CDR1 is SEHNR and CDR2 FQNEAQ (reference sequence). The CDR3 covers 15 residues. Original handling: Nucleated cell counts were estimated from reference gene primer amplification. Profiling relied on immunoSEQ multiplex PCR, and the TCRdb table lists in-frame clones only, not all of them. V and J calls plus clone size are reproduced from that table; the DNA served to infer D and trimming. The sample comprises 160,000 or so clones, 87% of which are singletons, and about 3.9% rests with the top ten. V is TRBV7-9 and J is TRBJ1-2; D is undetermined. This clonotype was sampled from an older woman who had recovered from COVID-19. Source material: peripheral blood. The CDR3 coding sequence is TGTGCCAGCAGCCCGAGGTTCGCGGGTAACTATGGCTACACCTTC. Translating it yields CASSPRFAGNYGYTF.